This TCR beta chain appears in the sequencing data of a study of T cells in localized non-small cell lung cancer. Looked up from germline, CDR1 is MDHEN and CDR2 is SYDVKM. CDR3 size: 16 residues. V dropped 3 bases and J dropped 8; count of bases not matched to a gene: 13. Profiled with immunoSEQ multiplex PCR; TCRdb holds only in-frame clones, not every one. The data show over 70,000 clones, 86% seen once. The V gene is TRBV28, the J gene TRBJ2-4, with TRBD1 matching over 7 bases. This clonotype originated in a male donor aged 60 or over with stage III squamous cell lung carcinoma. Sequences were derived from peripheral blood, sampled before any cancer treatment. CDR3 protein: CASSLGPRQGTYIQYF. In DNA form, the CDR3 reads TGTGCCAGCAGTTTGGGCCCCCGACAGGGAACCTACATTCAGTACTTC.